One sample yielded the 22 T cell receptor beta chains listed below, sequenced in a study of T-cell reconstitution after alpha-beta-depleted transplantation in children. Unique molecular identifiers featured in how the TCRbeta library was prepared. From the PCR reads, TCRdb called clonotypes with MiXCR, one entry per CDR3 protein. This repertoire shows 120,000 or so distinct CDR3 sequences, approximately 22% found once; its top ten account for about 11%. This specimen consisted of PBMCs, mostly from graft donor cells, obtained 180 days after TCRalphabeta/CD19-depleted stem cell transplant. All receptors come from a male patient between 2 and 10 years old who had a stem cell transplant for chronic granulomatous disease, so the T cells may come from the graft donor.

This clonotype occurred many times. V usage is TRBV20-1 and J usage is TRBJ1-5; 10 bases map to TRBD1. Germline CDR1 DFQATT, CDR2 SNEGSKA (reference sequence). The CDR3 contains 14 residues. After removal of 5 bases from V and 5 bases from J, the junction contained 6 bases not matched to a gene. CDR3 residues: CSAYPGTGDQPQHF. CDR3 DNA sequence: TGCAGTGCTTACCCCGGGACAGGGGATCAGCCCCAGCATTTT.

This clonotype was seen at least ten times. The J gene is TRBJ2-1, the V gene TRBV28; D is unresolved. The CDR3 extends over 15 amino acids. Trimming stripped 2 bases from V and 6 bases from J, with 14 bases between. In germline, CDR1 is MDHEN, CDR2 SYDVKM. The chain's CDR3 is CASSLQDLRSNEQFF. The CDR3 bases are TGTGCCAGCAGTTTACAGGACCTAAGATCCAATGAGCAGTTCTTC.

This rearrangement joins TRBV4-3 to TRBJ2-7, with D possibly TRBD1 on 5 matching bases. Trimming cost V 1 base and J 0 bases, with 7 bases left between them. The CDR3 consists of 14 residues. Germline V lookup: CDR1 LGHNA, CDR2 YSLEER. The CDR3 loop reads CASSQAGPSYEQYF. As DNA, the CDR3 is TGCGCCAGCAGCCAAGCAGGGCCCTCCTACGAGCAGTACTTC.

V is TRBV28 and J is TRBJ2-7; a possible D gene is TRBD2 (6 bases). The ends were cut back, 6 bases at V and 2 bases at J, with 11 bases in the middle. This CDR3 contains 13 residues. From germline, CDR1 is MDHEN and CDR2 SYDVKM. In DNA form, the CDR3 reads TGTGCCAGCAGATCGGGAGCTACCTACGAGCAGTACTTC. Residues: CASRSGATYEQYF. Based on the CDR3 plus reference TRBV28 and TRBJ2-7, the full variable domain is DVKVTQSSRYLVKRTGEKVFLECVQDMDHENMFWYRQDPGLGLRLIYFSYDVKMKEKGDIPEGYSVSREKKERFSLILESASTNQTSMYLCASRSGATYEQYFGPGTRLTVT.

This clonotype showed up many times. The chain employs TRBV20-1 and TRBJ2-2; D is unresolved. The V gene lost 5 bases and the J gene lost 3 bases, with 4 bases spanning the gap. The CDR3 length is 11 residues. CDR1 and CDR2 from the germline V gene are DFQATT and SNEGSKA (reference sequence). CDR3 protein: CSAFHTGELFF. CDR3 DNA: TGCAGTGCTTTTCACACCGGGGAGCTGTTTTTT.

The chain links TRBV29-1 to TRBJ2-1, with TRBD2 matching 7 bases. V gave up 4 bases and J gave up 1 base; unmatched junction bases: 4. Per germline, CDR1 SQVTM and CDR2 ANQGSEA. This CDR3 has 14 residues. The CDR3 loop is CSVALAESYNEQFF. The DNA for the CDR3 is TGCAGCGTTGCCCTAGCGGAGTCCTACAATGAGCAGTTCTTC.

This clonotype was found a few times. V usage is TRBV5-5 and J usage is TRBJ1-1; D unresolved. Germline assignment: CDR1 SGHKS and CDR2 YYEKEE (reference sequence). The CDR3 loop spans 14 amino acids. V was trimmed by 4 bases and J by 0 bases, leaving 10 bases between them. In DNA form, the CDR3 reads TGTGCCAGCAGCGTAAACTCCATGAACACTGAAGCTTTCTTT. Protein sequence: CASSVNSMNTEAFF.

There are many counts of this clonotype. The chain recombines TRBV5-1 with TRBJ2-2, with 9 bases aligning to TRBD1. Trimming cost V 0 bases and J 5 bases; bases outside gene matches: 2. The CDR3 runs 15 residues. In germline, CDR1 is SGHRS, CDR2 YFSETQ. The CDR3 nucleotides are TGCGCCAGCAGCTTGGGACAGGGGGTAACCGGGGAGCTGTTTTTT. Amino acids: CASSLGQGVTGELFF. Combining the CDR3 with reference TRBV5-1 and TRBJ2-2 gives the whole variable domain KAGVTQTPRYLIKTRGQQVTLSCSPISGHRSVSWYQQTPGQGLQFLFEYFSETQRNKGNFPGRFSGRQFSNSRSEMNVSTLELGDSALYLCASSLGQGVTGELFFGEGSRLTVL.

In its sample, this clonotype was seen a few times. This chain uses TRBV9 with TRBJ2-2; D uncertain. Trimming took 3 bases from V and 5 from J, leaving 11 bases between them. The germline CDR1 and CDR2 sequences are SGDLS and YYNGEE. This CDR3 comprises 14 residues. The CDR3 DNA reads as TGTGCCAGCAGCGAGGGTTGGGTGACCGGGGAGCTGTTTTTT. This gives the protein CASSEGWVTGELFF.

This clonotype was picked up a small number of times. A much larger clone differs from this one at a single base, so this may be a read error. Written as DNA, the CDR3 is TGTGCCAGCTCCTCATACAGTCTAAACCCCTTC. Translation gives CASSSYSLNPF. The chain combines TRBV2 with TRBJ1-2, with no clear D. Germline CDR1 SNHLY, CDR2 FYNNEI. The CDR3 contains 11 residues.

This clonotype has only a few counts. The chain employs TRBV13 and TRBJ2-7; D is uncertain. The germline V and J ends were trimmed by 1 base and 3 bases, with 13 bases remaining between them. This CDR3 is 15 amino acids long. CDR1 and CDR2 (germline): PRHDT, FYEKMQ (reference sequence). CDR3 protein: CASSLVGGENYEQYF. CDR3 coding DNA: TGTGCCAGCAGCTTAGTAGGCGGAGAAAACTACGAGCAGTACTTC. Complete variable domain (other parts from reference TRBV13 and TRBJ2-7): AAGVIQSPRHLIKEKRETATLKCYPIPRHDTVYWYQQGPGQDPQFLISFYEKMQSDKGSIPDRFSAQQFSDYHSELNMSSLELGDSALYFCASSLVGGENYEQYFGPGTRLTVT.

The chain has TRBV11-2 and TRBJ2-7; D ambiguous. Trimming stripped 1 base from V and 6 bases from J, with 34 bases between. The CDR3 sequence is 21 residues long. Germline loops: CDR1 SGHAT, CDR2 FQNNGV. The DNA for the CDR3 is TGTGCCAGCAGCTTAGTAGGCTTGGAGCGCCAAATCTTAATCCCCCGGTTCGAGCAGTACTTC. Translated, it gives CASSLVGLERQILIPRFEQYF. Supplemented by reference TRBV11-2 and TRBJ2-7, the full variable domain reads EAGVAQSPRYKIIEKRQSVAFWCNPISGHATLYWYQQILGQGPKLLIQFQNNGVVDDSQLPKDRFSAERLKGVDSTLKIQPAKLEDSAVYLCASSLVGLERQILIPRFEQYFGPGTRLTVT.

This clonotype was observed at least ten times. The chain carries TRBV5-1 and TRBJ2-1; 7 bases agree with TRBD1. Germline V gene data show CDR1 as SGHRS and CDR2 as YFSETQ. V shed 2 bases, J shed 2 bases, and the junction held 1 base outside the gene matches. The CDR3 totals 14 residues. The CDR3 here is CASSLDRAYNEQFF. CDR3 DNA sequence: TGCGCCAGCAGCTTAGACAGGGCCTACAATGAGCAGTTCTTC.

This clonotype was picked up many times. The rearrangement uses TRBV20-1 and TRBJ1-4; D not certain. V was pared by 0 bases and J by 12 bases, with 8 bases between. The germline gives CDR1 DFQATT, CDR2 SNEGSKA (reference sequence). The CDR3 loop spans 11 amino acids. CDR3 region: CSARDVSQLFF. CDR3 bases: TGCAGTGCTAGAGATGTTTCTCAACTGTTTTTT.

The gene calls are TRBV12-3 or TRBV12-4 and TRBJ2-3; D gene ambiguous. The CDR3 is 16 residues long. V lost 5 bases and J 0 bases, leaving 15 bases between the germline ends. CDR3: CASSPNLVVSTDTQYF. The DNA of the CDR3 is TGTGCCAGCAGTCCTAATTTGGTTGTTAGCACAGATACGCAGTATTTT.

V and J are TRBV18 and TRBJ1-1, with unresolved D. CDR3 size: 18 residues. Germline-derived CDR1 and CDR2 are KGHSH and LQKENI. The V and J ends lost 1 base and 1 base respectively, with 19 bases between them. CDR3 sequence reads: CASSPLVLSDHKNTEAFF. DNA for the CDR3: TGTGCCAGCTCACCACTTGTCCTTTCGGATCACAAGAACACTGAAGCTTTCTTT.

The V gene is TRBV9, the J gene TRBJ2-7; either TRBD1 or TRBD2 may fit D (5 bases each). CDR3 length: 14 residues. The V and J ends lost 0 bases and 2 bases respectively, with 9 bases between them. Germline V gives CDR1 SGDLS, CDR2 YYNGEE. This CDR3 reads CASSVAGRTYEQYF. The CDR3 bases are TGTGCCAGCAGCGTAGCGGGACGTACCTACGAGCAGTACTTC.

The chain is built from TRBV27 and TRBJ2-4, with TRBD2 identical over 7 bases. This CDR3 contains 13 residues. Germline-derived CDR1 and CDR2 are MNHEY and SMNVEV (reference sequence). The V and J ends lost 5 bases and 7 bases, in that order; junction bases with no gene match: 5. The CDR3 DNA reads TGTGCCAGCAGTAGGCTGACTAGCAACATTCAGTACTTC. It codes for CASSRLTSNIQYF.

The table lists this clonotype with a few counts. The rearrangement uses TRBV5-1 and TRBJ2-1, with TRBD1 identical over 11 bases. The junction had 5 bases not matched to a gene; V was cut back by 5 bases and J by 1 base. Looked up from germline, CDR1 is SGHRS and CDR2 is YFSETQ. The CDR3 consists of 16 residues. The CDR3 spells CASSLGTGGSYNEQFF. DNA of the CDR3: TGCGCCAGCAGTTTAGGGACAGGGGGTTCCTACAATGAGCAGTTCTTC. Full variable domain (missing parts from reference TRBV5-1 and TRBJ2-1): KAGVTQTPRYLIKTRGQQVTLSCSPISGHRSVSWYQQTPGQGLQFLFEYFSETQRNKGNFPGRFSGRQFSNSRSEMNVSTLELGDSALYLCASSLGTGGSYNEQFFGPGTRLTVL.

V and J are TRBV12-3 or TRBV12-4 and TRBJ2-5; D remains ambiguous. CDR3 length: 11 amino acids. Deletions cut 6 bases from V and 2 bases from J, with 4 bases between. The CDR3 nucleotides read TGTGCCAGCAGGATTCAAGAGACCCAGTACTTC. Amino acid sequence: CASRIQETQYF.

Turning to this clonotype: At one end, the junction sequence differs from germline, possibly due to a read error. V gene TRBV5-5 combines with J gene TRBJ2-3; D remains ambiguous. In germline, CDR1 is SGHKS, CDR2 YYEKEE (reference sequence). This CDR3 has 17 residues. CDR3 sequence (DNA): TGTGCCAGCAGCTTACCCATGGTACCGGCCCCCACAGATACGCAGTATTTC. Its translation: CASSLPMVPAPTDTQYF.

This clonotype was counted at least ten times. V usage is TRBV29-1 and J usage is TRBJ2-7, with 11 bases that match TRBD1. Germline-derived CDR1 and CDR2 are SQVTM and ANQGSEA. CDR3 length equals 14 residues. The V and J ends lost 2 bases and 5 bases, in that order; junction bases with no gene match: 5. DNA of the CDR3: TGCAGCGTTGAAACCGGGACAGGGGGGAACGAGCAGTACTTC. Residues: CSVETGTGGNEQYF.